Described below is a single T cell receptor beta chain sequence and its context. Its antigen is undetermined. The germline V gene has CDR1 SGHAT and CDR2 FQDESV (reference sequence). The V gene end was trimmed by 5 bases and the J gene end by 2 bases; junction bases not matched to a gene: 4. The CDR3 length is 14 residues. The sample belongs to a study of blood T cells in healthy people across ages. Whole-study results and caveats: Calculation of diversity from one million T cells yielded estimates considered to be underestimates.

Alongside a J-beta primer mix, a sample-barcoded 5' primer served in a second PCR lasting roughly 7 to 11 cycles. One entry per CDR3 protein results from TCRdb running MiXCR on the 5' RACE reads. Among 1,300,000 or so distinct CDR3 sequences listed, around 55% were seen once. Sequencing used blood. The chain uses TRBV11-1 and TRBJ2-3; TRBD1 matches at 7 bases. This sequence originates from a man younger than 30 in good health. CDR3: CASSGQVNTDTQYF. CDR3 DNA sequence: TGTGCCAGCAGCGGACAGGTGAACACAGATACGCAGTATTTT.